This TCR beta chain was sequenced in a study of beta chain features in type 1 diabetes. For the study at large: Analysis included more than 90 million sorted cells drawn from all samples. Study-level results: In these data, an HLA type influence on TCRB rearrangement remained unresolved.

Sequencing targeted expressed TCRB transcripts, as all isolated RNA had been reverse transcribed. The table came from immunoSEQ multiplex PCR; TCRdb's copy has only in-frame clones and leaves some out. This table holds more than 350,000 clones, around 10% found once. For this clone: What it binds is not known.

It was one heparinised blood draw, averaging about 110 mL, that each donor gave. CDR3 length: 14 residues. The germline gives CDR1 SGHAT, CDR2 FQNNGV. V lost 4 bases and J 0 bases, leaving 8 bases between the germline ends. The sequenced sample was naive CD4+ T cells from blood. This clonotype originated in a woman younger than 30 in good health. This chain joins TRBV11-2 and TRBJ2-3; D uncertain. CDR3 loop: CASSSGPSTDTQYF. The CDR3 bases are TGTGCCAGCAGCTCCGGACCTAGCACAGATACGCAGTATTTT.